The 3 T cell receptor beta chains listed next were all sequenced from one sample in a study of OX40 agonist ivuxolimab in advanced cancers. Libraries were prepared by immunoSEQ multiplex PCR; TCRdb keeps only in-frame clonotypes and omits some of them. Of 90,000 to 100,000 clones listed, 75% to 90% are singletons. Sequencing was performed on CD4+ or CD8+ T cells sorted from blood, taken in a trial of the OX40 agonist ivuxolimab. Receptors were obtained from an adult with an advanced solid tumor such as melanoma, head and neck, liver or kidney cancer.

The rearrangement uses TRBV10-3 and TRBJ2-3; 11 nucleotides align to TRBD1. V trimming: 10 bases; J trimming: 6 bases; junction bases outside the gene matches: 9. This CDR3 has 14 residues. CDR1 and CDR2 from the germline V gene are ENHRY and SYGVKD. CDR3 DNA: TGTGCCACGCGTCCGGGACAGGGGGGGGATACGCAGTATTTT. This sequence encodes CATRPGQGGDTQYF.

This chain joins TRBV7-2 and TRBJ1-1, with 7 nucleotides matching TRBD1. The germline gives CDR1 SGHTA, CDR2 FQGNSA. The CDR3 length is 15 residues. V dropped 5 bases and J dropped 5; count of bases not matched to a gene: 11. The CDR3 loop reads CASSQQLQGKTEAFF. The CDR3 bases are TGTGCCAGCAGCCAGCAATTACAGGGGAAAACTGAAGCTTTCTTT.

CDR3 in amino acids: CASSPLPSDHTDTQYF. The CDR3, as DNA: TGTGCCAGCTCACCACTGCCTTCAGATCACACAGATACGCAGTATTTT. V gene TRBV18 combines with J gene TRBJ2-3; D gene ambiguous. The CDR3 is 16 residues long. Deletions cut 1 base from V and 2 bases from J, with 13 bases between. Looked up from germline, CDR1 is KGHSH and CDR2 is LQKENI.